Listed below are T cell receptor beta chains from one sample, sequenced in a study of cytomegalovirus exposure and HLA in healthy donors. Clones were sequenced by immunoSEQ multiplex PCR, and TCRdb holds only the in-frame ones, with some missing. The sample has around 150,000 clones; nearly 80% are singletons. Specimen: PBMCs. The receptor source for this set is a male donor in good health and CMV-seronegative. Each CDR3 is given with its conserved first and last residue. D genes are given only for firm matches. Only some rows state a clone size, as once, few, many or a class for expanded clones.

j_call d_call clone_size v_call cdr3_aa cdr3_nt
TRBJ2-7 - - TRBV13 CASSLRTQGLASYEQYF TGTGCCAGCAGCTTGCGTACCCAGGGGCTAGCCTCCTACGAGCAGTACTTC
TRBJ1-5 - - TRBV19 CASSPGFGQPQHF TGTGCCAGTAGTCCTGGGTTCGGGCAGCCCCAGCATTTT
TRBJ1-1 - - TRBV7-2 CASSLFGGDWGAFF TGTGCCAGCAGCCTTTTCGGAGGAGATTGGGGAGCTTTCTTT
TRBJ2-3 TRBD2 few TRBV7-9 CASSLPASGTTDTQYF TGTGCCAGCAGCTTACCGGCTAGCGGGACCACAGATACGCAGTATTTT
TRBJ2-7 - - TRBV15 CATSGGGRGHSGAYEQYF TGTGCCACCAGCGGGGGGGGCAGGGGGCACTCCGGGGCGTACGAGCAGTACTTC
TRBJ2-6 - many TRBV6-4 CASSDGVSGANVLTF TGTGCCAGCAGTGACGGAGTCTCTGGGGCCAACGTCCTGACTTTC
TRBJ2-7 - - TRBV2 CAGQLYYEQYF TGTGCCGGTCAACTATACTACGAGCAGTACTTC
TRBJ2-2 TRBD2 - TRBV5-1 CASRERGENTGELFF TGCGCCAGCAGGGAGCGGGGGGAGAACACCGGGGAGCTGTTTTTT
TRBJ1-3 TRBD1 - TRBV11-2 CASSLGGGAGNTIYF TGTGCCAGCAGCTTAGGAGGGGGCGCTGGAAACACCATATATTTT
TRBJ2-5 - - TRBV18 CASSPAASGETQYF TGTGCCAGCTCACCAGCGGCATCGGGAGAGACCCAGTACTTC
TRBJ2-5 TRBD2 - TRBV19 CASSNSPSGQETQYF TGTGCCAGTAGTAACTCCCCTAGCGGGCAAGAGACCCAGTACTTC
TRBJ1-5 TRBD1 - TRBV29-1 CSVTQGTSNQPQHF TGCAGCGTTACACAGGGGACGAGCAATCAGCCCCAGCATTTT
TRBJ1-5 - - TRBV27 CASSLTPGPRYSNQPQHF TGTGCCAGCAGTTTAACCCCTGGGCCCAGATATAGCAATCAGCCCCAGCATTTT
TRBJ2-7 - - TRBV30 CAWSPSLHHGQYF TGTGCCTGGAGCCCGTCTTTGCACCACGGGCAGTACTTC
TRBJ1-2 - - TRBV5-1 CASSLGGEYGYTF TGCGCCAGCAGCTTGGGAGGAGAATATGGCTACACCTTC
TRBJ2-1 TRBD2 few TRBV5-1 CASSHRRAGLAGPPQFF TGCGCCAGCAGCCATCGCCGGGCAGGACTAGCGGGACCACCCCAGTTCTTC
TRBJ1-2 - - TRBV7-9 CASSDTPYGYTF TGTGCCAGCAGCGACACCCCCTATGGCTACACCTTC
TRBJ1-2 - - TRBV2 CASNIKGVNYGYTF TGTGCCAGCAACATAAAAGGGGTTAACTATGGCTACACCTTC